This is a list of T cell receptor beta chains from one sample in a study of blood T cell repertoires in COVID-19. Profiling relied on immunoSEQ multiplex PCR, and the TCRdb table lists in-frame clones only, not all of them. The sample has 150,000 to 200,000 clones, approximately 95% seen once. Sequencing was carried out using peripheral blood. The receptors derive from a woman aged 60-70 years with COVID-19, enrolled during active disease. Both conserved end residues are part of each CDR3. D genes are given only for firm matches. Clone size is shown for a subset of rows, as once, few, many or a class of expanded clone.

clone_size d_call cdr3_length j_call v_call cdr3_aa cdr3_nt
few - 14 TRBJ1-5 TRBV19 CASSLQGLGRPQHF TGTGCCAGTAGTCTACAGGGTTTGGGACGGCCCCAGCATTTT
- TRBD2 16 TRBJ2-2 TRBV19 CARRGGGGANTGELFF TGTGCCCGTCGCGGCGGCGGGGGGGCGAACACCGGGGAGCTGTTTTTT
- - 15 TRBJ2-3 TRBV6-5 CASTRFGGETDTQYF TGTGCCAGCACCCGATTCGGGGGAGAGACAGATACGCAGTATTTT
- TRBD1 16 TRBJ1-2 TRBV5-4 CASSLARDRRNYGYTF TGTGCCAGCAGCTTGGCCCGGGACAGGAGAAACTATGGCTACACCTTC
- - 11 TRBJ1-1 TRBV7-9 CASSPGSEAFF TGTGCCAGCAGCCCGGGGAGTGAAGCTTTCTTT
- - 15 TRBJ1-5 TRBV6-5 CASSYTGNSNQPQHF TGTGCCAGCAGTTACACCGGGAACAGCAATCAGCCCCAGCATTTT
once TRBD2 17 TRBJ2-7 TRBV27 CASSSPRFREGSYEQYF TGTGCCAGCAGTTCCCCCCGCTTCAGGGAGGGGTCCTACGAGCAGTACTTC
- TRBD2 16 TRBJ2-3 TRBV4-2 CASSPGTSVIGDTQYF TGTGCCAGCAGCCCAGGGACTAGCGTAATTGGAGATACGCAGTATTTT
- - 12 TRBJ2-7 TRBV5-4 CASSRNSYEQYF TGTGCCAGCAGCCGTAACAGCTACGAGCAGTACTTC
- TRBD1 14 TRBJ1-4 TRBV19 CASSMDRGSEKLFF TGTGCCAGTAGTATGGACAGGGGGAGTGAAAAACTGTTTTTT
- - 17 TRBJ1-2 TRBV5-6 CASSSPARTEINYGYTF TGTGCCAGCAGCTCCCCAGCCAGGACAGAAATTAACTATGGCTACACCTTC
- TRBD1 13 TRBJ1-5 TRBV7-2 CASSPDRGQPQHF TGTGCCAGCAGCCCAGACAGGGGTCAGCCCCAGCATTTT
- - 15 TRBJ2-7 TRBV10-2 CASSEPWGVPYEQYF TGCGCCAGCAGTGAGCCGTGGGGGGTCCCCTACGAGCAGTACTTC
- - 14 TRBJ2-1 TRBV6-2/TRBV6-3 CASCPPPLGNEQFF TGTGCCAGCTGCCCACCCCCGCTAGGCAATGAGCAGTTCTTC
once - 14 TRBJ2-5 TRBV10-3 CAISDFGGQETQYF TGTGCCATCAGTGATTTTGGCGGGCAAGAGACCCAGTACTTC
- - 12 TRBJ1-4 TRBV7-8 CASSPEHEKLFF TGTGCCAGCAGCCCCGAACACGAAAAACTGTTTTTT
- - 16 TRBJ2-1 TRBV9 CASSNGGGTYQNEQFF TGTGCCAGCAGCAACGGGGGAGGGACATACCAGAATGAGCAGTTCTTC
- TRBD1 16 TRBJ1-5 TRBV19 CASSPLPGGGGQPQHF TGTGCCAGTAGCCCCCTCCCAGGGGGCGGGGGTCAGCCCCAGCATTTT
- - 14 TRBJ1-1 TRBV2 CASSVRGLDTEAFF TGTGCCAGCAGTGTTAGGGGCTTGGACACTGAAGCTTTCTTT
- TRBD1 14 TRBJ1-1 TRBV19 CASSTHPGQTTTFF TGTGCCAGTAGTACACACCCGGGACAGACTACTACTTTCTTT
- TRBD1 14 TRBJ2-1 TRBV6-6 CASSYDRGRDEQFF TGTGCCAGCAGTTACGACAGGGGCCGTGATGAGCAGTTCTTC
- - 12 TRBJ1-2 TRBV7-2 CASSLISSGYTF TGTGCCAGCAGCTTAATTAGCTCGGGCTACACCTTC
- TRBD2 16 TRBJ2-1 TRBV23-1 CASSQSTGGPDNEQFF TGCGCCAGCAGTCAATCCACGGGGGGGCCAGACAATGAGCAGTTCTTC
- TRBD1 14 TRBJ2-3 TRBV14 CASSPTGGTDTQYF TGTGCCAGCAGCCCGACAGGGGGGACAGATACGCAGTATTTT